This note documents a single TCR beta chain sequence. Its antigen remains unidentified. V lost 3 bases and J lost 1, with 6 bases in between. Germline lookup yields CDR1 SQVTM and CDR2 ANQGSEA. This CDR3 spans 12 amino acids. This sample is part of a study of CD8+ T cells in alopecia areata. Study-wide context: Treated patients were given 5 to 10 mg oral tofacitinib twice daily. Study-wide points: Mouse data revealed clearer TCR sharing than patient data did, a gap possibly tied to HLA.

Extracted from the samples, RNA was reverse transcribed into cDNA to serve as the sequencing template. This table comes from immunoSEQ multiplex PCR, and its TCRdb copy is limited to in-frame clones, with some not included. This table holds approximately 180,000 clones, more than 60% found once. V and J are TRBV29-1 and TRBJ1-1; D unclear. The clonotype was recovered from a human donor with alopecia areata. Sequenced here: CD4+ T cells sorted from blood, sampled at week 0. CDR3 residues: CSVDVGNTEAFF. Here the CDR3 DNA reads TGCAGCGTTGATGTCGGGAACACTGAAGCTTTCTTT.